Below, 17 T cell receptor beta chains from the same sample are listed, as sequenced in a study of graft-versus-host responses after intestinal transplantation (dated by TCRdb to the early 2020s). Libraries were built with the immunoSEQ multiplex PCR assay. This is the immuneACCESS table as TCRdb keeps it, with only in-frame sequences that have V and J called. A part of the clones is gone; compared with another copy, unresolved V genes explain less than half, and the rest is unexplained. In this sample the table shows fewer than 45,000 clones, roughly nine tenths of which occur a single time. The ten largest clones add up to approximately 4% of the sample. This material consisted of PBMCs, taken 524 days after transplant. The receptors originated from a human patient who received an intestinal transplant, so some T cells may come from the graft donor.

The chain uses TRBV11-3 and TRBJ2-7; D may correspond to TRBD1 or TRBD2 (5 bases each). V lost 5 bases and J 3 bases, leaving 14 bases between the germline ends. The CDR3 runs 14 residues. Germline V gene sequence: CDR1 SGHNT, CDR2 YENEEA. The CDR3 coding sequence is TGTGCCAGCAGCCCCGACGGGGCCGTCTACGAGCAGTACTTC. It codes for CASSPDGAVYEQYF.

This CDR3 is CASSLGDRGHNYGYTF. Here the CDR3 DNA reads TGTGCCAGCAGCTTAGGGGACAGGGGGCACAACTATGGCTACACCTTC. The chain couples TRBV7-2 to TRBJ1-2; TRBD1 matches 12 bases. The CDR3 extends over 16 amino acids. Germline lookup yields CDR1 SGHTA and CDR2 FQGNSA. Trimming removed 1 base from V and 2 bases from J; junction bases left unmatched: 2. The full variable domain, rest sourced from reference TRBV7-2 and TRBJ1-2, is GAGVSQSPSNKVTEKGKDVELRCDPISGHTALYWYRQSLGQGLEFLIYFQGNSAPDKSGLPSDRFSAERTGGSVSTLTIQRTQQEDSAVYLCASSLGDRGHNYGYTFGSGTRLTVV.

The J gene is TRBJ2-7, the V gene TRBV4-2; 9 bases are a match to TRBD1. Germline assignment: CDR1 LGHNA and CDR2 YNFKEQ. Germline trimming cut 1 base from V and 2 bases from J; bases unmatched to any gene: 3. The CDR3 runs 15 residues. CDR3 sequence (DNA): TGTGCCAGCAGCCAAGGACAGGGGGACACCTACGAGCAGTACTTC. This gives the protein CASSQGQGDTYEQYF.

Here the CDR3 reads CASSPQAGRQETQYF. The CDR3 nucleotides are TGTGCCAGCTCACCCCAAGCGGGACGCCAAGAGACCCAGTACTTC. The V call is TRBV18, the J call TRBJ2-5, with 7 bases that match TRBD2. With V trimmed by 3 bases and J by 1 base, 5 bases remained unmatched. CDR3 size: 15 residues. Looked up from germline, CDR1 is KGHSH and CDR2 is LQKENI.

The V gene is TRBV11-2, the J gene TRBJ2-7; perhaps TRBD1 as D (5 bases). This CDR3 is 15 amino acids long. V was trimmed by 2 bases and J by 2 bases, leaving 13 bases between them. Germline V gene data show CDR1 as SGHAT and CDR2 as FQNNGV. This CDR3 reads CASSLRAGLTYEQYF. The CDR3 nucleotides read TGTGCCAGCAGCTTAAGGGCAGGGCTAACCTACGAGCAGTACTTC.

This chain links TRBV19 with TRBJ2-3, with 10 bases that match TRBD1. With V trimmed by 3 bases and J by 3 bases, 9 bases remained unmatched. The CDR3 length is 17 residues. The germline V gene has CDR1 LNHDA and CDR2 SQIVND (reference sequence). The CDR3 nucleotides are TGTGCCAGTAGTATGGCAGACAGGGGGCATGGTACAGATACGCAGTATTTT. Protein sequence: CASSMADRGHGTDTQYF.

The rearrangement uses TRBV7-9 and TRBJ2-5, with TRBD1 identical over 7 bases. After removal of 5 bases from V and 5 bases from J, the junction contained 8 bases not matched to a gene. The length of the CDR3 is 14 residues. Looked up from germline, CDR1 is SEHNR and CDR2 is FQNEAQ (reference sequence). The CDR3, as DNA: TGTGCCAGCAGCCCCGGGACAGCTGGCGAGACCCAGTACTTC. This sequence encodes CASSPGTAGETQYF.

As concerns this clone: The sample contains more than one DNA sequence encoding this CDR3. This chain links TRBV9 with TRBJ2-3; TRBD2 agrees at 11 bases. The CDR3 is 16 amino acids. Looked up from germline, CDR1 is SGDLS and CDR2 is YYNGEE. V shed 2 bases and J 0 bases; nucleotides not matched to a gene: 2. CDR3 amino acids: CASSVLAGGSTDTQYF. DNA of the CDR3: TGTGCCAGCAGCGTGCTAGCGGGAGGAAGCACAGATACGCAGTATTTT.

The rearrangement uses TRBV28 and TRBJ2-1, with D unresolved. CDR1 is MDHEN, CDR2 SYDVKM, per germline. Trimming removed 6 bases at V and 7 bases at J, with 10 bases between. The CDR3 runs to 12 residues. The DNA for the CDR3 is TGTGCCAGCAGCTGGGATTGGAATGAGCAGTTCTTC. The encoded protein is CASSWDWNEQFF.

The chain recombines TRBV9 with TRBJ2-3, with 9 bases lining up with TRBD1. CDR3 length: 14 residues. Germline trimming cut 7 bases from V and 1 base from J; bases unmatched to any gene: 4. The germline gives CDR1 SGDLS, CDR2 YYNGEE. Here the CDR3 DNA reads TGTGCCAGCGGACAGGGGCCCGGCACAGATACGCAGTATTTT. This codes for CASGQGPGTDTQYF.

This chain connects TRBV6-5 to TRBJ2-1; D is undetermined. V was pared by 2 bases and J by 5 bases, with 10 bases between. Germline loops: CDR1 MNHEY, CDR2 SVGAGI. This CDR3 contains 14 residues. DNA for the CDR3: TGTGCCAGCAGTTACATGGGCGTACACAATGAGCAGTTCTTC. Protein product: CASSYMGVHNEQFF.

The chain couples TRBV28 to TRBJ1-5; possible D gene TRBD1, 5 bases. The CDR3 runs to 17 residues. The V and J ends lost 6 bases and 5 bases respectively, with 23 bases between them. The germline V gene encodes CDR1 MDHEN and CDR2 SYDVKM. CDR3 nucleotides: TGTGCCAGCAGCAACCCCCTGAGGGAGGTAGGGGATCAGCCCCAGCATTTT. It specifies CASSNPLREVGDQPQHF.

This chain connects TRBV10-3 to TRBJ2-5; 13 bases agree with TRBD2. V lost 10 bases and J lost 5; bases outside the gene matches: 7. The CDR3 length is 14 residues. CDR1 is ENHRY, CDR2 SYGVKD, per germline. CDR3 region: CATGQTSGRETQYF. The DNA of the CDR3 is TGTGCCACCGGCCAGACTAGCGGGAGGGAGACCCAGTACTTC.

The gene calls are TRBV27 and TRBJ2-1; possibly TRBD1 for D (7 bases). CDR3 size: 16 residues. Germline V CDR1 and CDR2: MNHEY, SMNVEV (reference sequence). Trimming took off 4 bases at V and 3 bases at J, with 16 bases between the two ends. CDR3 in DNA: TGTGCCAGCAGTTCGTACAGGGGAGGTAACTACAATGAGCAGTTCTTC. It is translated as CASSSYRGGNYNEQFF.

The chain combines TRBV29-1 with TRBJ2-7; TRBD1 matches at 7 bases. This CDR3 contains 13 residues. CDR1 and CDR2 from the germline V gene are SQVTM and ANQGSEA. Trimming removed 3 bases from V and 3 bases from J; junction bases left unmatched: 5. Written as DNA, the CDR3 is TGCAGCGTTGAGGGGACAGCAAACTACGAGCAGTACTTC. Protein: CSVEGTANYEQYF.

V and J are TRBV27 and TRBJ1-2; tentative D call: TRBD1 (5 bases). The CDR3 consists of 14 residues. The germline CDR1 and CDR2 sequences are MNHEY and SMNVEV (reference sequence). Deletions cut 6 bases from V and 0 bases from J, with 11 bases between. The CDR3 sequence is CASSSQGTNYGYTF. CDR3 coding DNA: TGTGCCAGCAGCTCGCAGGGAACTAACTATGGCTACACCTTC.

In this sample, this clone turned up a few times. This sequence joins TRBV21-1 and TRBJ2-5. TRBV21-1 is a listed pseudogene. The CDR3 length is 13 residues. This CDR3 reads CARETTSRETQYF. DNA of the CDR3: TGTGCCAGGGAAACTACGTCCAGGGAGACCCAGTACTTC.